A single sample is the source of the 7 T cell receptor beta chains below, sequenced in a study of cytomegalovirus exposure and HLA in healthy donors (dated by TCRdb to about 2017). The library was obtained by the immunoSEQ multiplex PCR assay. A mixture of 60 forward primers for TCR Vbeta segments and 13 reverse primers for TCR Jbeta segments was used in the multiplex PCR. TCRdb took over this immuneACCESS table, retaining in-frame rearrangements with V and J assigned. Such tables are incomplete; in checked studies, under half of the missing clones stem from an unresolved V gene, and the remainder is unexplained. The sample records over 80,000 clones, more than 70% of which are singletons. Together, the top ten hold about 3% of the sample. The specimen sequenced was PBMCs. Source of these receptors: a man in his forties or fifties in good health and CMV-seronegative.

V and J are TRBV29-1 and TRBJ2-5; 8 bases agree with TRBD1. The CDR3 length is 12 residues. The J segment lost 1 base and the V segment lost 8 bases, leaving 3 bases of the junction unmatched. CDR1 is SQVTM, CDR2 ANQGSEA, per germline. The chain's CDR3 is CSFGQGQETQYF. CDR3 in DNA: TGCAGCTTCGGACAGGGCCAAGAGACCCAGTACTTC.

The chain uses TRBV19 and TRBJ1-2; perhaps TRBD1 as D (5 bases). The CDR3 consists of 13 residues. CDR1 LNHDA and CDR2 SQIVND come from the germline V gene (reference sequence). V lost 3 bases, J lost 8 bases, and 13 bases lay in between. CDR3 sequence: CASSITGQRGYTF. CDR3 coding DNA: TGTGCCAGTAGTATCACAGGTCAGAGGGGCTACACCTTC.

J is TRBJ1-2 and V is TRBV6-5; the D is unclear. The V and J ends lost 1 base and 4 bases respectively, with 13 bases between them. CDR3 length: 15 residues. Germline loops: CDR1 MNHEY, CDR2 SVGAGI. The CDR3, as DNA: TGTGCCAGCAGTTACTTAAAAGGAGGGTCCTATGGCTACACCTTC. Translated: CASSYLKGGSYGYTF.

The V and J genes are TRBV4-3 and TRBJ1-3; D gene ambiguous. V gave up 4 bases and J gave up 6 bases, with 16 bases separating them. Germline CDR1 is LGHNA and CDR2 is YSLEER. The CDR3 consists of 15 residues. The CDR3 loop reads CASSLLTREANTIYF. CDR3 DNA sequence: TGCGCCAGCAGCCTTTTGACAAGGGAGGCAAACACCATATATTTT.

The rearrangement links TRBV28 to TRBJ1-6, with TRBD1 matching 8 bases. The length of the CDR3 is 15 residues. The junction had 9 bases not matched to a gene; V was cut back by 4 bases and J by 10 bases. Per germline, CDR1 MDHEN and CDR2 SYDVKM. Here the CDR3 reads CASSSSTGVRSPLHF. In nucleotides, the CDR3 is TGTGCCAGCAGTTCGTCGACAGGGGTGCGGTCACCCCTCCACTTT. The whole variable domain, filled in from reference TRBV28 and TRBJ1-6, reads DVKVTQSSRYLVKRTGEKVFLECVQDMDHENMFWYRQDPGLGLRLIYFSYDVKMKEKGDIPEGYSVSREKKERFSLILESASTNQTSMYLCASSSSTGVRSPLHFGNGTRLTVT.

CDR3 residues: CASSPRQGQADTQYF. CDR3 nucleotides: TGTGCCAGCAGCCCTCGACAGGGGCAGGCAGATACGCAGTATTTT. The chain joins TRBV5-4 to TRBJ2-3; 8 bases align to TRBD1. Germline CDR1 is SGHNT and CDR2 is YYREEE (reference sequence). After removal of 4 bases from V and 4 bases from J, the junction contained 8 bases not matched to a gene. CDR3 length: 15 amino acids.

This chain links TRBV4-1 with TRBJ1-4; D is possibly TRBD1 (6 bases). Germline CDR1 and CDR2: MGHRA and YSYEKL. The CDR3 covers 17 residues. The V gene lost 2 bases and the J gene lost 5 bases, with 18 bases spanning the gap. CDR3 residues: CASSQRGIDSRNEKLFF. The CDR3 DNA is TGCGCCAGCAGCCAAAGGGGGATTGACAGCAGGAATGAAAAACTGTTTTTT.